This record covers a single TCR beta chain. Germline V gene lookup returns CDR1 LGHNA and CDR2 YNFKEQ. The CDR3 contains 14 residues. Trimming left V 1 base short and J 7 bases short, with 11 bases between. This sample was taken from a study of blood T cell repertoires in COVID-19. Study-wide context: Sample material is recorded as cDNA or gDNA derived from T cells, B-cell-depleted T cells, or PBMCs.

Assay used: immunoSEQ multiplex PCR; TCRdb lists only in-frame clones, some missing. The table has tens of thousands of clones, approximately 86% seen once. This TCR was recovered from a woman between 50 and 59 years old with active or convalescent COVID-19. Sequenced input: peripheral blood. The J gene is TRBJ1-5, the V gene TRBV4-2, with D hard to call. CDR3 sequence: CASSQVRYEQPQHF. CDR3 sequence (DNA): TGTGCCAGCAGCCAAGTACGGTATGAGCAGCCCCAGCATTTT.